This TCR beta chain was profiled in a study of human T cells and chemical hapten exposure. Regarding time point: healthy volunteer bleed at 6 weeks. Total RNA was isolated from unfractionated whole blood. The CDR3 length is 15 residues. The V segment lost 5 bases and the J segment 0 bases; nucleotides outside the gene matches: 5. MiXCR, run by TCRdb on the RACE reads, gives a single entry per CDR3 protein. The table includes about 30,000 distinct CDR3 sequences, about 5.5% detected once. The sample was whole blood. V usage is TRBV12-3 or TRBV12-4 and J usage is TRBJ1-2; 8 bases align to TRBD1. This receptor was identified in a human donor in good health. Some clones in this sample may be carry-over from other donors' samples. CDR3 residues: CASSKGQGANYGYTF. The CDR3 DNA reads TGTGCCAGCAGTAAAGGACAGGGAGCTAACTATGGCTACACCTTC.